This T cell receptor (beta chain) was sequenced in a study of T cell responses to AZD1222 COVID-19 vaccine. Study in general: Second-dose intervals near 4 or 12 weeks were combined.

Worth noting for this clone: Its antigen is unidentified.

Profiled with immunoSEQ multiplex PCR; TCRdb holds only in-frame clones, not every one. The sample carries more than 110,000 clones, over 85% recorded once. The CDR3 consists of 16 residues. Germline CDR1 LNHDA, CDR2 SQIVND (reference sequence). The V and J ends lost 5 bases and 7 bases, in that order; junction bases with no gene match: 8. Study results and limitations: Researchers took repertoire samples only after the peak T cell response had come. Clonal diversity was possibly underestimated; the donors were predominantly white British and more often female.

The chain employs TRBV19 and TRBJ2-1, with TRBD2 identical over 13 bases. The receptor comes from an adult in good health. Source: peripheral blood, taken on day 0 of AZD1222 vaccination. The DNA of the CDR3 is TGTGCCAGTAGTTCCCGGACTAGCGGGGGAGGGAATGAGCAGTTCTTC. Its protein is CASSSRTSGGGNEQFF.